In its sample, the clone carrying this T cell receptor (beta chain) was seen once. The antigen is unknown. The data originate from a study of blood T cells in healthy people across ages. Study details: Through template switching, about one barcoded beta molecule was captured per two T cells, as measured in model experiments.

Primed by a sample-barcoded 5' primer and a J-beta primer mix, a second PCR proceeded for about 7 to 11 cycles. TCRdb re-analysed the 5' RACE reads in MiXCR, keeping a single row per CDR3 protein. The sample records more than 650,000 distinct CDR3 sequences, about a fifth being singletons. Findings and limits, study-wide: Samples with more naive T cells showed higher observed beta diversity. The long-lived group displayed more naive CD4+ cells, plus higher diversity, than the aged donors did.

PBMCs were isolated at a quantity of at least 6.5 million per sample. The CDR3 runs to 15 residues. V was clipped by 1 base and J by 8 bases; unmatched bases: 7. Per germline, CDR1 SNHLY and CDR2 FYNNEI. The sequenced sample consisted of blood. This clonotype was obtained from a man between 65 and 80 years old in good health. The V call is TRBV2, the J call TRBJ2-1; 8 bases agree with TRBD1. CDR3 bases: TGTGCCAGCAGTGAAGGGCAGGGGGCATGGGATGAGCAGTTCTTC. This codes for CASSEGQGAWDEQFF.